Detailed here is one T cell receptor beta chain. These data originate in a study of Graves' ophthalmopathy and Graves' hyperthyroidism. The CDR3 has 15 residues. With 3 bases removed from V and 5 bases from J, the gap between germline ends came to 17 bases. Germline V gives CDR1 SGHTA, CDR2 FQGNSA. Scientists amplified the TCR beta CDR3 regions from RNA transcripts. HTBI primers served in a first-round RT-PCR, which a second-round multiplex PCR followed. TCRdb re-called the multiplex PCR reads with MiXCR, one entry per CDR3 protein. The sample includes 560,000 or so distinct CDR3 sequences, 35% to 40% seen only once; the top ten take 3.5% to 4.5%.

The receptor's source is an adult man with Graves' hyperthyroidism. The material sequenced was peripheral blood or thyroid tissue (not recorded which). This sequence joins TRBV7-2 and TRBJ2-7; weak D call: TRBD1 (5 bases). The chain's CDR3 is CASSFDRTLLNEQYF. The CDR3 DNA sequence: TGTGCCAGCAGCTTCGACAGAACCCTCCTGAACGAGCAGTACTTC.